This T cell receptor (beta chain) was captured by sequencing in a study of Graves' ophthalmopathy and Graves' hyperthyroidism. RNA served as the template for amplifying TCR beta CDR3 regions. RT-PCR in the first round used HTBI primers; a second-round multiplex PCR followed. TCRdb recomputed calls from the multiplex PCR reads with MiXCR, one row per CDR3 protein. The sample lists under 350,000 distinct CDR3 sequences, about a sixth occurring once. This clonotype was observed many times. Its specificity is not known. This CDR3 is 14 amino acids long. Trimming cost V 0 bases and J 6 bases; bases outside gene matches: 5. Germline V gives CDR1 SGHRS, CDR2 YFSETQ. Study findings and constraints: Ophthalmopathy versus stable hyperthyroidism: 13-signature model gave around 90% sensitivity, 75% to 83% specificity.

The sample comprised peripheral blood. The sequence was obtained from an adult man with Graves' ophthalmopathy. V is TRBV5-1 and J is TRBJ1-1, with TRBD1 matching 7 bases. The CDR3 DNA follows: TGCGCCAGCAGCTTGGGCTTAGGGGGCCCTGAAGCTTTCTTT. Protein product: CASSLGLGGPEAFF.